The 9 T cell receptor beta chains below all came from one sample that was sequenced in a study of immune evolution from preneoplasia to lung adenocarcinoma. Data came from immunoSEQ multiplex PCR; TCRdb stores just in-frame clones and leaves some out. The sample records under 4,000 clones, 60% to 80% being singletons. Sequenced input: FFPE minimally invasive lung adenocarcinoma tissue. These receptors all come from a person aged 55-80 years with lung adenocarcinoma.

The chain carries TRBV29-1 and TRBJ2-3; no definite D call. Germline values: CDR1 SQVTM, CDR2 ANQGSEA. Trimming pared 6 bases from V and 4 bases from J, leaving 8 bases between. The CDR3 has 11 amino acids. This chain's CDR3 is CSVARSDTQYF. The CDR3 DNA reads as TGCAGCGTCGCAAGGTCAGATACGCAGTATTTT.

In its sample, this clone was seen once. At the DNA level, this CDR3 is encoded by other sequences in the same sample as well. This chain uses TRBV10-3 with TRBJ2-3, with TRBD2 identical over 10 bases. Germline V gives CDR1 ENHRY, CDR2 SYGVKD. Germline trimming cut 6 bases from V and 3 bases from J; bases unmatched to any gene: 9. The CDR3 consists of 16 residues. CDR3 nucleotide sequence: TGTGCCATCAGGAGAGGGACTAGCGAGTTTACAGATACGCAGTATTTT. This sequence encodes CAIRRGTSEFTDTQYF.

CDR3 sequence reads: CASSQSGAYEQYF. In nucleotides, the CDR3 is TGTGCCAGCAGCCAAAGCGGGGCGTACGAGCAGTACTTC. The chain carries TRBV14 and TRBJ2-7, with 7 bases matching TRBD2. Trimming removed 2 bases from V and 4 bases from J; junction bases left unmatched: 2. Germline V gives CDR1 SGHDN, CDR2 FVKESK. This CDR3 spans 13 amino acids.

This chain joins TRBV11-2 and TRBJ1-5; D is uncertain. CDR1 and CDR2 from the germline V gene are SGHAT and FQNNGV. The CDR3 is 13 amino acids. Trimming stripped 1 base from V and 6 bases from J, with 7 bases between. CDR3: CASSLGTGQPQHF. CDR3 coding DNA: TGTGCCAGCAGCTTAGGGACGGGTCAGCCCCAGCATTTT. Full variable domain (rest looked up from reference TRBV11-2 and TRBJ1-5): EAGVAQSPRYKIIEKRQSVAFWCNPISGHATLYWYQQILGQGPKLLIQFQNNGVVDDSQLPKDRFSAERLKGVDSTLKIQPAKLEDSAVYLCASSLGTGQPQHFGDGTRLSIL.

On this clone itself: A junction boundary mismatches the germline segment, possibly from a read error. The rearrangement uses TRBV2 and TRBJ2-7; 7 nucleotides match TRBD2. Germline CDR1 and CDR2: SNHLY and FYNNEI. CDR3 length equals 14 residues. In DNA, the CDR3 is TGTGCCAGCAGAGGACCCAAACGGGAGGCTAGTTACAGATTC. This encodes CASRGPKREASYRF.

V gene TRBV7-2 combines with J gene TRBJ1-2; D uncertain. The germline V and J ends were trimmed by 5 bases and 5 bases, with 9 bases remaining between them. This CDR3 has 12 amino acids. CDR1 SGHTA and CDR2 FQGNSA come from the germline V gene. CDR3 protein: CASSARQYGYTF. DNA of the CDR3: TGTGCCAGCAGCGCCCGACAATATGGCTACACCTTC.

Notes on this clone: The sample contains more than one DNA sequence encoding this CDR3. The chain couples TRBV11-2 to TRBJ2-3; no clear D gene. Trimming removed 0 bases from V and 6 bases from J, with 7 bases in between. CDR3 length equals 13 residues. Germline-derived CDR1 and CDR2 are SGHAT and FQNNGV. This CDR3 reads CASSLEADDTQYF. The CDR3 DNA reads TGTGCCAGCAGCTTAGAAGCCGATGATACGCAGTATTTT.

This clone came up a few times. The rearrangement joins TRBV5-1 to TRBJ2-3; D is possibly TRBD1 or TRBD2 (8 bases each). Trimming took off 4 bases at V and 2 bases at J, with 23 bases between the two ends. Per the germline V gene, CDR1 is SGHRS and CDR2 is YFSETQ. CDR3 size: 18 residues. The CDR3 DNA reads TGCGCCAGCAGCCTCCGGGACAGGCGGGGGGTAAACACAGATACGCAGTATTTT. This translates into CASSLRDRRGVNTDTQYF.

A few counts support this clone. The V gene is TRBV6-4, the J gene TRBJ2-3, with 12 bases identical to TRBD2. There are 17 residues in the CDR3. Looked up from germline, CDR1 is MRHNA and CDR2 is SNTAGT. V lost 0 bases, J lost 3 bases, and 4 bases stayed unmatched. CDR3 DNA sequence: TGTGCCAGCAGTGACTCCGAGACTAGCGGGGGAACAGATACGCAGTATTTT. This sequence encodes CASSDSETSGGTDTQYF.